Included here is one T cell receptor (beta chain) sequence, with context. Its matching antigen is unknown. Constant-segment primers and 5'RACE yielded cDNA libraries for TCR alpha and TCR beta, each carrying sample barcodes and UMIs. Each CDR3 protein gets one entry after TCRdb re-called the 5' RACE reads with MiXCR. The sample consists of 250,000 to 350,000 distinct CDR3 sequences, about a sixth of them appearing once. The sample comes from a study of T-cell memory formation after mild COVID-19. Regarding the study as a whole: Contracting CD4+ clones were located mainly in CM and EM, and CD8+ clones in EMRA. What remained unconfirmed was the SARS-CoV-2 specificity of second-wave clones peaking on day 37.

V dropped 3 bases and J dropped 5 bases, with 8 bases sitting between them. Germline CDR1 is SGHTA and CDR2 is FQGNSA. The CDR3 sequence is 13 residues long. The genes are TRBV7-2 and TRBJ2-1; the D is unclear. The source is a man younger than 30 who had mild COVID-19 (a few samples of this study predate the infection). Cell type and time point are not known. The sample was PBMCs or a T cell subset sorted from them (not recorded which). This chain's CDR3 is CASSFKRNNEQFF. CDR3 DNA sequence: TGTGCCAGCAGCTTTAAGAGGAACAATGAGCAGTTCTTC.